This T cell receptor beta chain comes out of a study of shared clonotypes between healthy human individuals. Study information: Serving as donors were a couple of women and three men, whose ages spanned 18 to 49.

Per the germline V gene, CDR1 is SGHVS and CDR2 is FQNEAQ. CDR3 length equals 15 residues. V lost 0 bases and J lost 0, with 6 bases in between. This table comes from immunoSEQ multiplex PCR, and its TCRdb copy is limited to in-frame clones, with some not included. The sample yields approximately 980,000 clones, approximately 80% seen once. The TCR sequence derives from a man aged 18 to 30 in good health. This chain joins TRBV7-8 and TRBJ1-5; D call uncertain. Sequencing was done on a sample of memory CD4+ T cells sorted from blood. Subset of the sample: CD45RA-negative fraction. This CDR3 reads CASSLAQNSNQPQHF. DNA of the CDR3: TGTGCCAGCAGCTTAGCCCAGAATAGCAATCAGCCCCAGCATTTT.